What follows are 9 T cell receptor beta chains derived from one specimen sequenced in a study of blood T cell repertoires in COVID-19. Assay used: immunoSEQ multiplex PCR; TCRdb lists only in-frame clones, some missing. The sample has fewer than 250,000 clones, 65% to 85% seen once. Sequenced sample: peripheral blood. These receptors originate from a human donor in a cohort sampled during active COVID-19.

The CDR3 DNA sequence: TGTGCCAGCAGTTCCGGACTAGCGGGAGGATACAATGAGCAGTTCTTC. It is translated as CASSSGLAGGYNEQFF. The J gene is TRBJ2-1, the V gene TRBV6-5; 14 nucleotides agree with TRBD2. CDR3 length: 16 residues. The ends lost 4 bases at V and 4 bases at J; junction bases unmatched: 3. Germline V lookup: CDR1 MNHEY, CDR2 SVGAGI.

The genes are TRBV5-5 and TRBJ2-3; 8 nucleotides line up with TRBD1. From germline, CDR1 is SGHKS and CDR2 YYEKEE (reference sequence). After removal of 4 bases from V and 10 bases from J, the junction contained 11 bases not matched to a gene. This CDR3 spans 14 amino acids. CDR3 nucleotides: TGTGCCAGCAGCGAAAGGACAGGGACCTGGGCGCAGTATTTT. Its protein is CASSERTGTWAQYF.

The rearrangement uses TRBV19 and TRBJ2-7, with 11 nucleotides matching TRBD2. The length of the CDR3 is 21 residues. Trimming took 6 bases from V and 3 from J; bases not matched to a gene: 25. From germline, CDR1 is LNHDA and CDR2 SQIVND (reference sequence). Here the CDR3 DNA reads TGTGCCAGTAGCCTTTCCGGGACTACCACTAGCGGGGGAGTCAAAGTCTACGAGCAGTACTTC. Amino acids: CASSLSGTTTSGGVKVYEQYF.

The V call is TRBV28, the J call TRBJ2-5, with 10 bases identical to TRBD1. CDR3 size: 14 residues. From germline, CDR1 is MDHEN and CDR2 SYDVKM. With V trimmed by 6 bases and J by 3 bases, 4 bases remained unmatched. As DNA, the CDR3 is TGTGCCAGCAGGGGGACAGGGGATGAAGAGACCCAGTACTTC. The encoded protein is CASRGTGDEETQYF.

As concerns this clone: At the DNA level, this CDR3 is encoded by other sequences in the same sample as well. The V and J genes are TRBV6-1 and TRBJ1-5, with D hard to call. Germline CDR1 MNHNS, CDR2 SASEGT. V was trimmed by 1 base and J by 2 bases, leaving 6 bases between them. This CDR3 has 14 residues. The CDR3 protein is CASSEGAGNQPQHF. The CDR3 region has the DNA TGTGCCAGCAGTGAAGGCGCGGGCAATCAGCCCCAGCATTTT.

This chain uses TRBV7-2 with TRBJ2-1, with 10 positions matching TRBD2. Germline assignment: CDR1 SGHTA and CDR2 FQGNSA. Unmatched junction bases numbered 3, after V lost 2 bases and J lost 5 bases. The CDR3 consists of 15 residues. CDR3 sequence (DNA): TGTGCCAGCAGCTTAAGCGGGGGGGCCCACAATGAGCAGTTCTTC. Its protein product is CASSLSGGAHNEQFF.

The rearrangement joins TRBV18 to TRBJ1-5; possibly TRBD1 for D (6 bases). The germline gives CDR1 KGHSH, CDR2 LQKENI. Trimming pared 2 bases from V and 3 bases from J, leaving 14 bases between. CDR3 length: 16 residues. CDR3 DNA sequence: TGTGCCAGCTCACCAGGAGGGGGGGTCATCAATCAGCCCCAGCATTTT. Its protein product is CASSPGGGVINQPQHF.

The CDR3 spells CAISDRDRGNYGYTF. The CDR3 nucleotides read TGTGCCATCAGTGATCGGGACAGGGGTAACTATGGCTACACCTTC. The chain has TRBV10-3 and TRBJ1-2; the match to TRBD1 covers 10 bases. The CDR3 runs to 15 residues. The trim removed 3 bases at V and 1 base at J, leaving 2 bases unmatched. Germline V gives CDR1 ENHRY, CDR2 SYGVKD.

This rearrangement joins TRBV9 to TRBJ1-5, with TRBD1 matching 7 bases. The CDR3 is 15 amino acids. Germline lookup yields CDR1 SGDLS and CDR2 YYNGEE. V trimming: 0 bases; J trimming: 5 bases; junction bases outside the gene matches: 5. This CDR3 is CASSVGTGEHQPQHF. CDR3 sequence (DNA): TGTGCCAGCAGCGTAGGAACAGGGGAACATCAGCCCCAGCATTTT.